This TCR beta chain was sequenced during a study of T cells in Graves' hyperthyroidism and ophthalmopathy. Study outcomes and limitations: Using 13 V-J features, a model discriminated ophthalmopathy from stable hyperthyroidism. Model output signaled ophthalmopathy a median around 6.9 months ahead of onset.

In its sample, this clonotype was seen a few times. The antigen is not known. This clone may be a read error of a much larger clone one base away. RNA transcripts provided the source from which TCR beta CDR3 regions were amplified. In the first-round RT-PCR of the TCR CDR3, the HTBI primer set was used. One entry per CDR3 protein results from TCRdb running MiXCR on the multiplex PCR reads. Among around 350,000 distinct CDR3 sequences listed, about a sixth were seen once. The CDR3 loop spans 13 amino acids. CDR1 and CDR2 (germline): MDHEN, SYDVKM. Sequencing was done on a sample of blood. V and J are TRBV28 and TRBJ2-1; D possibly corresponds to TRBD2 (6 bases). The TCR was taken from a woman younger than 45 with Graves' hyperthyroidism that later progressed to Graves' ophthalmopathy. CDR3: CAGSFETSNEQFF. CDR3 nucleotide sequence: TGTGCCGGCAGTTTCGAGACTAGCAATGAGCAGTTCTTC. The full variable domain, in which reference TRBV28 and TRBJ2-1 provide the parts outside the CDR3, is DVKVTQSSRYLVKRTGEKVFLECVQDMDHENMFWYRQDPGLGLRLIYFSYDVKMKEKGDIPEGYSVSREKKERFSLILESASTNQTSMYLCAGSFETSNEQFFGPGTRLTVL.